One and the same sample provided the 19 T cell receptor beta chains below, sequenced in a study of T cell clonotyping in hematopoietic cell transplantation (dated by TCRdb to about 2021). Preparation of the library involved the immunoSEQ multiplex PCR assay. TCRdb mirrors the immuneACCESS table, restricted to in-frame sequences. Some clones are absent from its copies; in checked studies, under half trace to an unresolved V gene, and the reason for the others is unknown. Across this sample there are approximately 75,000 clones, with around 94% seen only once. The leading ten clones occupy approximately 1.5% of the sample. Material: peripheral blood mononuclear cells. All receptors derive from a man aged 45-65 years in good health. Some clones in this sample may be carry-over from other donors' samples.

The chain has TRBV7-3 and TRBJ2-1, with 8 bases lining up with TRBD2. After removal of 1 base from V and 2 bases from J, the junction contained 10 bases not matched to a gene. The CDR3 spans 18 residues. Looked up from germline, CDR1 is SGHTA and CDR2 is FQGTGA. The DNA for the CDR3 is TGTGCCAGCAGCTTAAGGCCCCAGGGGCGGGAGGCCTACAATGAGCAGTTCTTC. Amino acid sequence: CASSLRPQGREAYNEQFF. The full variable domain, its missing parts supplied by reference TRBV7-3 and TRBJ2-1, is GAGVSQTPSNKVTEKGKYVELRCDPISGHTALYWYRQSLGQGPEFLIYFQGTGAADDSGLPNDRFFAVRPEGSVSTLKIQRTERGDSAVYLCASSLRPQGREAYNEQFFGPGTRLTVL.

V and J are TRBV7-2 and TRBJ2-7; 7 bases are a match to TRBD1. After removal of 4 bases from V and 3 bases from J, the junction contained 3 bases not matched to a gene. Germline loops: CDR1 SGHTA, CDR2 FQGNSA. CDR3 length: 13 residues. The CDR3 sequence is CASSSDRFYEQYF. In nucleotides, the CDR3 is TGTGCCAGCAGCTCGGACAGGTTCTACGAGCAGTACTTC.

The chain carries TRBV6-6 and TRBJ2-7; 9 bases line up with TRBD1. The CDR3 is 15 residues long. Trimming cost V 4 bases and J 4 bases; bases outside gene matches: 8. The germline V gene encodes CDR1 MNHNY and CDR2 SVGAGI (reference sequence). The CDR3: CASSSQGARDYEQYF. CDR3 nucleotide sequence: TGTGCCAGCAGTTCACAGGGGGCGCGGGATTACGAGCAGTACTTC.

The chain is built from TRBV5-4 and TRBJ2-6; 7 bases are a match to TRBD2. The V gene's germline CDR1 is SGHNT and CDR2 YYREEE (reference sequence). The CDR3 contains 16 residues. The trim removed 6 bases at V and 2 bases at J, leaving 8 bases unmatched. The CDR3 spells CASTPAGNAGANVLTF. The DNA for the CDR3 is TGTGCCAGCACACCAGCGGGAAATGCTGGGGCCAACGTCCTGACTTTC.

The chain couples TRBV11-2 to TRBJ2-3, with D hard to call. Germline loops: CDR1 SGHAT, CDR2 FQNNGV. There are 12 residues in the CDR3. Trimming removed 4 bases from V and 4 bases from J, with 6 bases in between. CDR3: CASSSPPDTQYF. The CDR3 nucleotides are TGTGCCAGCAGCTCCCCCCCAGATACGCAGTATTTT.

The chain has TRBV6-6 and TRBJ2-7; 8 positions match TRBD1. CDR3 length: 14 amino acids. After removal of 2 bases from V and 7 bases from J, the junction contained 7 bases not matched to a gene. Germline values: CDR1 MNHNY, CDR2 SVGAGI (reference sequence). The CDR3 DNA reads TGTGCCAGCAGTTACGCGACAGGGGCGGGAGAGCAGTACTTC. It is translated as CASSYATGAGEQYF.

The genes are TRBV28 and TRBJ1-2, with TRBD1 matching over 7 bases. The CDR3 has 12 amino acids. Trimming removed 7 bases from V and 2 bases from J; junction bases left unmatched: 1. Germline CDR1 is MDHEN and CDR2 is SYDVKM. CDR3 bases: TGTGCCAGCAAGACAGGGAACTATGGCTACACCTTC. Amino acid sequence: CASKTGNYGYTF.

A remark on this clone: Other DNA sequences in this specimen translate into the identical CDR3. V gene TRBV25-1 combines with J gene TRBJ2-5; D uncertain. Trimming cost V 2 bases and J 5 bases, with 9 bases left between them. The CDR3 spans 13 residues. Germline V CDR1 and CDR2: MGHDK, SYGVNS. The CDR3 loop is CASSEHLGETQYF. CDR3 nucleotides: TGTGCCAGCAGTGAACATCTAGGGGAGACCCAGTACTTC.

The rearrangement uses TRBV10-3 and TRBJ1-5; maybe TRBD1 (6 bases). This CDR3 region has 14 residues. Germline V gene data show CDR1 as ENHRY and CDR2 as SYGVKD. V lost 6 bases, J lost 2 bases, and 11 bases lay in between. The CDR3 nucleotides read TGTGCCATCAGCAATTCAGGGGGCAATCAGCCCCAGCATTTT. Its protein product is CAISNSGGNQPQHF.

The chain is built from TRBV30 and TRBJ2-1, with D possibly TRBD1 on 5 matching bases. CDR1 and CDR2 from the germline V gene are GTSNPN and SVGIG (reference sequence). Trimming left V 1 base short and J 3 bases short, with 10 bases between. This CDR3 is built from 14 residues. This chain's CDR3 is CAWSGRVDYNEQFF. The CDR3 DNA is TGTGCCTGGAGTGGCAGGGTCGACTACAATGAGCAGTTCTTC. The variable domain in full, completed from reference TRBV30 and TRBJ2-1, reads SQTIHQWPATLVQPVGSPLSLECTVEGTSNPNLYWYRQAAGRGLQLLFYSVGIGQISSEVPQNLSASRPQDRQFILSSKKLLLSDSGFYLCAWSGRVDYNEQFFGPGTRLTVL.

The chain couples TRBV27 to TRBJ2-7, with TRBD2 identical over 8 bases. Germline CDR1 MNHEY, CDR2 SMNVEV (reference sequence). The J segment lost 5 bases and the V segment lost 8 bases, leaving 11 bases of the junction unmatched. The CDR3 extends over 14 amino acids. The CDR3 region is CASHPSGSRNEQYF. The CDR3 nucleotides are TGTGCCAGCCACCCGAGCGGGAGCAGAAACGAGCAGTACTTC.

The chain employs TRBV9 and TRBJ2-7; tentatively, D is TRBD1 (6 bases). Deletions cut 3 bases from V and 2 bases from J, with 9 bases between. The germline CDR1 and CDR2 sequences are SGDLS and YYNGEE. The CDR3 is 13 residues long. CDR3 sequence (DNA): TGTGCCAGCAGCGGGACAGTTCCCTACGAGCAGTACTTC. It yields the protein CASSGTVPYEQYF.

This chain joins TRBV6-5 and TRBJ2-7, with D possibly TRBD2 on 6 matching bases. V lost 7 bases, J lost 0 bases, and 13 bases lay in between. This CDR3 spans 14 amino acids. Looked up from germline, CDR1 is MNHEY and CDR2 is SVGAGI. This CDR3 is CASNGDGSSYEQYF. CDR3 DNA sequence: TGTGCCAGCAATGGGGACGGGAGCTCCTACGAGCAGTACTTC.

CDR3 loop: CASAEGQGAYGYTF. DNA of the CDR3: TGTGCCAGCGCTGAGGGGCAGGGTGCCTATGGCTACACCTTC. V gene TRBV6-1 combines with J gene TRBJ1-2, with D possibly matching TRBD1 (5 bases). Trimming removed 8 bases from V and 4 bases from J, with 17 bases in between. The CDR3 length is 14 residues. The V gene's germline CDR1 is MNHNS and CDR2 SASEGT.

The chain couples TRBV7-9 to TRBJ1-2, with D possibly being TRBD1 (5 bases). The CDR3 sequence is 12 residues long. The V gene lost 3 bases and the J gene lost 5 bases, with 7 bases spanning the gap. Per germline, CDR1 SEHNR and CDR2 FQNEAQ (reference sequence). The CDR3 is CASSLRGYGYTF. In DNA, the CDR3 is TGTGCCAGCAGCTTGAGGGGATATGGCTACACCTTC.

The chain employs TRBV4-1 and TRBJ2-5; D is perhaps TRBD2 (6 bases). The CDR3 runs to 17 residues. The ends were cut back, 0 bases at V and 5 bases at J, with 19 bases in the middle. Germline V gene data show CDR1 as MGHRA and CDR2 as YSYEKL. The CDR3 protein is CASSQDYNPGVGETQYF. CDR3 DNA: TGCGCCAGCAGCCAAGATTACAATCCGGGAGTGGGGGAGACCCAGTACTTC.

The CDR3 nucleotides are TGTGCCAGCAGTTACTCCCCCGGGCCCCGGCCCAATGAGCAGTTCTTC. Translating it yields CASSYSPGPRPNEQFF. V gene TRBV6-5 combines with J gene TRBJ2-1; D ambiguous. Per germline, CDR1 MNHEY and CDR2 SVGAGI. V lost 0 bases and J 6 bases, leaving 15 bases between the germline ends. CDR3 length: 16 amino acids.

The chain couples TRBV7-9 to TRBJ2-7; tentatively, D is TRBD2 (6 bases). Germline CDR1 reads SEHNR; CDR2 reads FQNEAQ (reference sequence). V was shortened by 5 bases and J by 0 bases, with 14 bases between the two germline ends. The CDR3 is 15 residues long. CDR3 in DNA: TGTGCCAGCAGCCACTTCAACGGGGGCTCCTACGAGCAGTACTTC. It is translated as CASSHFNGGSYEQYF.

The V gene is TRBV6-5, the J gene TRBJ2-4; the match to TRBD1 covers 7 bases. Germline assignment: CDR1 MNHEY and CDR2 SVGAGI. Losses at the gene ends were 6 bases for V and 4 bases for J; bases not matched to a gene: 9. This CDR3 is 15 amino acids long. CDR3 in amino acids: CASRPTGYQKNIQYF. The CDR3 region has the DNA TGTGCCAGCAGACCGACAGGGTACCAAAAAAACATTCAGTACTTC.